This TCR beta chain was captured by sequencing in a study of T cell responses to AZD1222 COVID-19 vaccine. Second-dose schedules of about 4 or about 12 weeks were combined. About this clone itself: Its specificity is unknown. The sample contains more than one DNA sequence encoding this CDR3.

CDR1 is SGHTA, CDR2 FQGTGA, per germline. The CDR3 sequence is 14 residues long. With V trimmed by 5 bases and J by 4 bases, 4 bases remained unmatched. Whole-study results and caveats: Most donors were white British, females outnumbered males, and clonal diversity was possibly underestimated. At baseline, just a handful of AZD1222 recipients tested seropositive. Spike-specific TCR breadth and depth both grew after two AZD1222 doses.

The table came from immunoSEQ multiplex PCR; TCRdb's copy has only in-frame clones and leaves some out. This table holds 90,000 to 150,000 clones, 88% found once. The gene calls are TRBV7-3 and TRBJ2-7; TRBD1 matches 11 bases. The sequence was obtained from an adult who received the AZD1222 COVID-19 vaccine. The source material was peripheral blood, sampled 28 days after the second AZD1222 dose. Here the CDR3 reads CASSQGQGGYEQYF. In DNA, the CDR3 is TGTGCCAGCAGCCAGGGACAGGGGGGTTACGAGCAGTACTTC.